This T cell receptor (beta chain) was profiled in a study of cytomegalovirus exposure and HLA in healthy donors. There are 16 residues in the CDR3. V lost 1 base to trimming and J lost 2 bases; unmatched junction nucleotides: 7. The germline V gene encodes CDR1 SQVTM and CDR2 ANQGSEA. A multiplex PCR was run with 60 Vbeta primers and 13 Jbeta primers. Sequencing was performed with immunoSEQ multiplex PCR; in TCRdb, only in-frame clones are kept and a portion is missing. The sample lists around 130,000 clones; over 70% were seen once. V is TRBV29-1 and J is TRBJ2-2; 7 bases match TRBD1. The source of this sequence is a young man in good health and CMV-seronegative. Sequenced input: PBMCs. CDR3 in amino acids: CSVEVPGQYNTGELFF. CDR3 nucleotide sequence: TGCAGCGTTGAAGTTCCGGGACAGTATAACACCGGGGAGCTGTTTTTT.